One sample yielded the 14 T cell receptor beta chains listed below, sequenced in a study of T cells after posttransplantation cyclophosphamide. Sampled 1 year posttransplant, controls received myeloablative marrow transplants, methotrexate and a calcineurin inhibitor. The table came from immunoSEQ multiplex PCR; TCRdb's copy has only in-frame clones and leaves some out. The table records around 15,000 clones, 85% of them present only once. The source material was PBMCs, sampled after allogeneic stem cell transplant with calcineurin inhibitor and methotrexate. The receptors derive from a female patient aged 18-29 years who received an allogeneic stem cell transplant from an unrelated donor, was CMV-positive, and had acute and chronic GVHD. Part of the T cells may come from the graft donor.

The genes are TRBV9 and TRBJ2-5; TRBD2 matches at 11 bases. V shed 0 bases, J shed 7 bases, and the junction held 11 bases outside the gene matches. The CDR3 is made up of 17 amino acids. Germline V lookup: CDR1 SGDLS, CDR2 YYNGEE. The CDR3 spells CASSVEATGTSGPTQYF. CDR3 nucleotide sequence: TGTGCCAGCAGCGTAGAGGCAACCGGGACTAGCGGACCGACCCAGTACTTC.

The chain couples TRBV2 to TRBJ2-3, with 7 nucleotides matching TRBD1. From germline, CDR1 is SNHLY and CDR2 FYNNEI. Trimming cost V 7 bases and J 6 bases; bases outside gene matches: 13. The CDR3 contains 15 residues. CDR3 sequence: CASKLTGRSRDTQYF. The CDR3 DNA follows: TGTGCCAGCAAGCTGACAGGGCGTTCACGGGATACGCAGTATTTT.

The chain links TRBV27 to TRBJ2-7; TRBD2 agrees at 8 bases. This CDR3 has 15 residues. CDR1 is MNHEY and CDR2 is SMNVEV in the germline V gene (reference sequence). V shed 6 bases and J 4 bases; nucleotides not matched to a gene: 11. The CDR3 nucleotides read TGTGCCAGCAGGAGTAGCGGGATTTTTGCTTACGAGCAGTACTTC. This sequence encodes CASRSSGIFAYEQYF.

The CDR3 reads CASSIQGRGHNQPQHF. CDR3 sequence (DNA): TGTGCCAGTAGTATACAGGGAAGGGGGCACAATCAGCCCCAGCATTTT. The gene calls are TRBV19 and TRBJ1-5; TRBD1 agrees at 7 bases. Trimming removed 2 bases from V and 3 bases from J; junction bases left unmatched: 7. The CDR3 sequence is 16 residues long. Per the germline V gene, CDR1 is LNHDA and CDR2 is SQIVND (reference sequence).

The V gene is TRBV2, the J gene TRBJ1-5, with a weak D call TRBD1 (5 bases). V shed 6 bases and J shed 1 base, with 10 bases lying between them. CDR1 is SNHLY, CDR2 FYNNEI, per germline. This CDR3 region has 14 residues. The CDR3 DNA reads TGTGCCAGCAGCGGGGGAGGAAGCAATCAGCCCCAGCATTTT. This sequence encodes CASSGGGSNQPQHF.

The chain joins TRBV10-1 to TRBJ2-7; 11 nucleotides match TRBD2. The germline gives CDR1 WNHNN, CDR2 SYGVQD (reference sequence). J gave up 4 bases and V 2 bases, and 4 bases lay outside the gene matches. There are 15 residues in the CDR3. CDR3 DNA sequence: TGCGCCAGCAGTGAGCATAGCGGGAGGGAATACGAGCAGTACTTC. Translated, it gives CASSEHSGREYEQYF.

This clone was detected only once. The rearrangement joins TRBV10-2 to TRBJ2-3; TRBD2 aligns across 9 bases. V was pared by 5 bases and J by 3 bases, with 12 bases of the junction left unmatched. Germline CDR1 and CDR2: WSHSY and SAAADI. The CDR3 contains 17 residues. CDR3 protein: CASSPAGGPGGTDTQYF. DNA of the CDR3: TGCGCCAGCAGTCCTGCGGGAGGGCCCGGGGGGACAGATACGCAGTATTTT.

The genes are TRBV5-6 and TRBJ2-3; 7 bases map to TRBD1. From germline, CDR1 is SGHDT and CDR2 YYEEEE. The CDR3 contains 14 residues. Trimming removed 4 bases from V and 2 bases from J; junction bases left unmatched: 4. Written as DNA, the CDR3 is TGTGCCAGCAGCCGGGACAGATTCACAGATACGCAGTATTTT. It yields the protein CASSRDRFTDTQYF. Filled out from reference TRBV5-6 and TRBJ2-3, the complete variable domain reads DAGVTQSPTHLIKTRGQQVTLRCSPKSGHDTVSWYQQALGQGPQFIFQYYEEEERQRGNFPDRFSGHQFPNYSSELNVNALLLGDSALYLCASSRDRFTDTQYFGPGTRLTVL.

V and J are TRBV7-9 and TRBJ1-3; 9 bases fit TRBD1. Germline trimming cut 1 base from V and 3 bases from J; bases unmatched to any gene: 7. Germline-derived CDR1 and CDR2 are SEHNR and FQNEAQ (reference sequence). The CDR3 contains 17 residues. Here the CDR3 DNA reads TGTGCCAGCAGCTTAGAACCCGGGACAGGGAATGGAAACACCATATATTTT. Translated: CASSLEPGTGNGNTIYF.

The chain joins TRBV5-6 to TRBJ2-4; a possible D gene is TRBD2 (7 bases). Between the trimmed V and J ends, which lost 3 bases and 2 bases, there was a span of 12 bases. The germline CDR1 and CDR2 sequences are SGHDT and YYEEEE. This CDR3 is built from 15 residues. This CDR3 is CASSSGGASKNIQYF. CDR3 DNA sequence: TGTGCCAGCAGCTCGGGGGGCGCGTCCAAAAACATTCAGTACTTC.

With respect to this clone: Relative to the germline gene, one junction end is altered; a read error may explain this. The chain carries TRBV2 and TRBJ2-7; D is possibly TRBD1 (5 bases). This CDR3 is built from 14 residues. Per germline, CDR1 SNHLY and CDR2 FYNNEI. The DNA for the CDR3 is TGTGCCAGCAGTGGTGTGGTCAGGGCCTATGAGCAGTACTTC. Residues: CASSGVVRAYEQYF.

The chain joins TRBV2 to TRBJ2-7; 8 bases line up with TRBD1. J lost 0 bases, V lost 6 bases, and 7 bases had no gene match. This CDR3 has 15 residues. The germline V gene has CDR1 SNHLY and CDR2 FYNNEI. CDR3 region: CASRAGTGASYEQYF. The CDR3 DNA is TGTGCCAGCAGGGCCGGGACAGGAGCCTCCTACGAGCAGTACTTC.

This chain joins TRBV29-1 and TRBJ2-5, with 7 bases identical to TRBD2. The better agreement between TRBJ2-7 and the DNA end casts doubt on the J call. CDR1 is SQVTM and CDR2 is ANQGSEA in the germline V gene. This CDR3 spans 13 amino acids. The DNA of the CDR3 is TGCAGCGTGGGAGGGATGGGGTCCTACGAGCAGTACTTC. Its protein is CSVGGMGSYEQYF.

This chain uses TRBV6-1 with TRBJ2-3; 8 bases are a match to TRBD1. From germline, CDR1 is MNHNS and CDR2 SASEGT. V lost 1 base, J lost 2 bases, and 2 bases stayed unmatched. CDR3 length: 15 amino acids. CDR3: CASSEEGQATDTQYF. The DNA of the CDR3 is TGTGCCAGCAGTGAAGAGGGACAGGCCACAGATACGCAGTATTTT.